This T cell receptor beta chain was sequenced during a study of identical twins (dated by TCRdb to about 2016). Broadly, across the study: To test whether fetal clonotypes persist, this study deep-sequenced TCR alpha and beta repertoires from monozygotic twins, from unrelated adults of various ages, and from cord blood. To rule out contamination, replicate twin experiments were performed at different times with different library preparation protocols. Study-level results and caveats: Abundant cord blood beta clonotypes carried fewer insertions; young adult naive repertoires showed a weaker similar trend, while memory repertoires showed none. In monozygotic twins, recombination models systematically underestimated out-of-frame TCR alpha sharing, but the models matched the sharing seen between unrelated individuals. Zero-insertion analyses could be partly confounded by invariant T cells such as MAIT and iNKT, though diverse VJ usage argued against such confounding for most clonotypes. In beta out-of-frame sequences, excess twin sharing was weaker, because having fewer shared sequences lowered the signal-to-noise ratio. Compared with coincidental sharing between unrelated individuals, an excess of low generation-probability sequences was observed among out-of-frame TCR alpha sequences shared between twins. Because the same donors could not be followed over many years, conclusions were based on cross-sectional statistical analysis.

Every donor was a healthy Caucasian. Three pairs of female monozygotic twins, all aged roughly 18 to 29 years, were included in the twin cohort. Positive isolation kits from Invitrogen were used to isolate the CD4+ and CD8+ T cell populations. Turning to this clonotype: Its antigen is still unknown. It has no much larger one-base neighbor in the sample; base qualities were not kept.

Libraries were built with 5' RACE. The listed sequencing device is Illumina HiSeq 2000. A universal primer binding site was introduced by template switching, and a unique molecular identifier was present in the final cDNA, enabling accurate counting of TCR cDNA molecules. Specific primers in the conserved constant-segment region were used to synthesize first-strand cDNA for TCR alpha and beta chains. To control for contamination, every cDNA library carried two barcodes: a SMART-Mk sample barcode plus Illumina barcodes. TruSeq adapter sequences along with Illumina sample barcodes were introduced in two successive PCR steps. TCR alpha and beta cDNA libraries were sequenced on the Illumina HiSeq platform with custom primers. As for how the authors treated the data: MiGEC processed the raw reads to extract unique molecular identifiers, while MiXCR was used to determine the CDR3 positions. Recombination models were inferred per individual with the repgenHMM and IGoR tools using an EM algorithm. The tcR package in R was used for shared clonotype analysis, with sharing normalized by the product of cloneset sizes. To study raw recombination free of thymic and clonal selection effects, out-of-frame nonproductive sequences were analyzed. TCRdb cleaned the public reads at Q25 with fastp, built clones with MiXCR and kept in-frame beta chains. Rows are combined by CDR3 protein, so each entry shows the most common genes and DNA. The V and J calls here are based on TCRdb, not the publication. In this sample the table shows some 500,000 distinct CDR3 sequences, about 20% of which occur a single time. The top ten clones comprise under 0.95% of the sample.

V is pared back by 7 bases and J by 9 bases, with 16 bases lying between the germline termini. From the germline V gene (reference sequence), CDR1 is DFQATT and CDR2 is SNEGSKA. The CDR3 numbers 12 residues from cysteine through phenylalanine. Only the CDR3 DNA is retained, 36 bases long and in frame from the first base. The data were also submitted as part of a second study, on T cells expressing NK-cell markers. Per the second study: Three sorted T-cell subsets (CD3+CD56+NKG2C+, CD3+CD56+NKG2C- and CD3+CD56-NKG2C+) from several donors had their TCR beta-chain repertoires profiled. Of the eight sequenced donors, seven were found to be HCMV-seropositive and one was found to be HCMV-seronegative. To restrict sorting to alphabetaTCR-expressing T cells, an anti-gammadeltaTCR antibody was added in several experiments. In six donors, the dominant CD3+CD56+NKG2C+ clonotypes were among the top 10 CD8+ clonotypes and accounted for roughly 1.0-8% of CD8+ T cells. Those dominant clonotypes were again the most abundant among CD3+CD56-NKG2C+ cells in a handful of donors, at about 25-65%. It remained unclear whether the expanded NKG2C-expressing T cell clones were specific for HCMV antigens. Randomly selected healthy volunteers, three men and five women, were used as the eight sequenced donors. HCMV serostatus was determined by detecting HCMV-specific IgG in serum with a commercial ELISA kit. MIGEC handled demultiplexing of the reads and grouping by UMI, while MiTCR was used to assemble and quantify clonotypes. To exclude erroneous sequences, any TCR cDNA sequence not supported by at least two reads was discarded. The tcR package was used for downstream repertoire analysis, and clonotypes were matched between fractions using CDR3 nucleotide sequence together with V segment. VDJmatch was used to annotate antigen specificity against VDJdb, with one amino acid substitution allowed in CDR3.

The sample comprised CD4+ T cells sorted from blood. This TCR derives from a woman aged 18-30 years in good health. The sequence joins TRBV20-1 to TRBJ2-1, with a weak D call of TRBD2 (6 bases match). The DNA is TGCAGTGGGACGGGAGTTGGAGGTGAGCAGTTCTTC. It specifies CSGTGVGGEQFF.